The rows below give T cell receptor beta chains drawn from one sample of a study of cytomegalovirus exposure and HLA in healthy donors. Sequencing used immunoSEQ multiplex PCR; TCRdb keeps in-frame clones, though not all of them. The sample has 95,000 to 130,000 clones, around two thirds seen once; the top ten hold 8.5% to 9.5%. The specimen sequenced was PBMCs. These TCRs come from a woman in her thirties or forties in good health and CMV-seropositive. The conserved cysteine and the conserved F or W are not part of the CDR3 here. The D gene is left open where the match is weak.

v_call | cdr3_length | d_call | cdr3_aa
TRBV7-3 | 14 | NA | ASSTEGGTGTGELF
TRBV7-7 | 17 | TRBD1 | ASSPREGQEKLRGEKLF
TRBV6-5 | 14 | TRBD2 | ASSYRLAGDPDTQY
TRBV7-3 | 12 | NA | ASSLGAANTEAF
TRBV2 | 11 | NA | ASKPDSSYEQY
TRBV5-6 | 10 | NA | ASSLPYGELF
TRBV6-4 | 9 | TRBD1 | ASDRVGEQY
TRBV10-3 | 12 | TRBD1 | AISETGGPGELF
TRBV9 | 13 | TRBD2 | ASSAAGLAEETQY
TRBV14 | 9 | NA | ASSQAYTQY
TRBV7-9 | 11 | NA | ASSSSHSTEAF
TRBV28 | 12 | NA | ASSLGRVNTEAF
TRBV30 | 14 | NA | AWMRKDGGSNYGYT
TRBV7-9 | 9 | NA | ASSPYGEQF
TRBV6-6 | 13 | NA | ASSYVDSFNQPQH
TRBV5-1 | 12 | TRBD2 | ASSPGGVYNEQF
TRBV7-9 | 12 | TRBD1 | ASSLGQGAFGYT
TRBV14 | 16 | NA | ASSHENRPPLDTGELF
TRBV6-1 | 14 | TRBD2 | ASSEAPASGRATQY
TRBV6-6 | 11 | NA | ASRKLDQETQY
TRBV6-6 | 11 | NA | ASSERKGQPQH
TRBV2 | 11 | NA | ASTSETGQPQH
TRBV7-3 | 12 | NA | ASSLTGASNGYT
TRBV4-3 | 12 | TRBD2 | ASSQGRAGDFQY
TRBV5-6 | 15 | TRBD2 | ASSLGLAGGWGETQY
TRBV5-4 | 14 | TRBD1 | ASSSGTGPLWVEQF
TRBV9 | 15 | NA | ASSVDPFTQGNYGYT
TRBV27 | 13 | TRBD2 | ASSLDASGWYEQY
TRBV4-2 | 13 | TRBD1 | ASSQDTGEGETQY
TRBV4-3 | 14 | NA | ASSQDPTGLDYGYT
TRBV30 | 10 | NA | AGGHHYNEQF
TRBV30 | 13 | TRBD2 | AWSVLGTNLYEQY
TRBV7-3 | 15 | TRBD2 | ASSLTYRGRASDTQY
TRBV2 | 11 | NA | ATSAQGLYEQY
TRBV10-2 | 13 | NA | ASSESSEKTYEQY
TRBV12-5 | 12 | NA | ASGLGDRFYGYT
TRBV5-1 | 12 | NA | ASSLTGTPYEQY
TRBV7-2 | 13 | TRBD1 | ASSPGQGENYGYT
TRBV28 | 14 | NA | ASSFFPDRRANVLT
TRBV19 | 14 | TRBD2 | ASSPGGGGNTGELF
TRBV11-2 | 13 | NA | ASSLQGIRDEKLF
TRBV6-5 | 11 | NA | ASSLGRGHEQY
TRBV2 | 11 | NA | AIKGGRQETQY
TRBV18 | 11 | TRBD1 | ASSPTGRTEAF
TRBV5-6 | 14 | NA | ASSLLGTKGTDTQY
TRBV7-9 | 13 | NA | ASSTSDRTLYGYT
TRBV18 | 12 | TRBD1 | ASSPVQGNQPQH
TRBV7-2 | 9 | NA | ASSFGQEAF
TRBV19 | 14 | TRBD1 | ASRRGQGAGTGELF
TRBV6-1 | 13 | NA | ASSGERTGDEKLF
TRBV27 | 14 | TRBD2 | ASSTPRGTTTDTQY
TRBV5-6 | 13 | TRBD2 | ASSLGTSGGGTQY
TRBV28 | 12 | TRBD1 | ASLSPGQFYEQY
TRBV30 | 13 | TRBD2 | AWNLGAGGPMLQF
TRBV2 | 12 | TRBD2 | ASSRYSGTETQY
TRBV7-6 | 15 | NA | ASSLFASRGRGEKLF
TRBV4-1 | 14 | TRBD1 | ASSQGHWTGLTEAF
TRBV6-5 | 13 | NA | ASSSGAYENEKLF
TRBV6-1 | 12 | TRBD1 | ASSVDRVTGELF